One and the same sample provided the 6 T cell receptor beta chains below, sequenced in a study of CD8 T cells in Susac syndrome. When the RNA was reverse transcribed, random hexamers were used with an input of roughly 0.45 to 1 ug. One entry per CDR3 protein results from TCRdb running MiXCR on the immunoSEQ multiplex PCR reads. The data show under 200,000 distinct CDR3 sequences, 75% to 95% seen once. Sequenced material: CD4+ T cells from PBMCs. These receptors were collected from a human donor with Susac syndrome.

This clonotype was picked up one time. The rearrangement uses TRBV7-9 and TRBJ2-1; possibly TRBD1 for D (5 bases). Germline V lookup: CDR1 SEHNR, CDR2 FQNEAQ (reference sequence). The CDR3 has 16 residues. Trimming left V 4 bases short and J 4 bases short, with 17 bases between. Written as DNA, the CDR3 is TGTGCCAGCAGCTCCAGGGTTACTTTGGGGTACAATGAGCAGTTCTTC. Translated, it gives CASSSRVTLGYNEQFF.

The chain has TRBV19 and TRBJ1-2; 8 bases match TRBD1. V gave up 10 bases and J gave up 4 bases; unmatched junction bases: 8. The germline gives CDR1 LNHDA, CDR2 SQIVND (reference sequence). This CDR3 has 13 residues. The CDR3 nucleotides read TGTGCCACCGGACAGGGCAACTCCTATGGCTACACCTTC. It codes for CATGQGNSYGYTF.

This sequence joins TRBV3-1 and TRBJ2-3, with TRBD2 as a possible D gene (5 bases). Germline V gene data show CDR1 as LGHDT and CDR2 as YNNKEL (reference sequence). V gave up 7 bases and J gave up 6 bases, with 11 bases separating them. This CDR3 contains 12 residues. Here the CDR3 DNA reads TGTGCCAGCACCCTCTCGGGGGATACGCAGTATTTT. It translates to CASTLSGDTQYF.

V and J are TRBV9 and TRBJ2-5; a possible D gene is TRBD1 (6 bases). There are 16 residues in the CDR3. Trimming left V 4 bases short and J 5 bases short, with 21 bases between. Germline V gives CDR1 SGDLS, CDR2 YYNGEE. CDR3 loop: CASSTSPGARFETQYF. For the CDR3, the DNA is TGTGCCAGCAGCACCTCCCCAGGGGCTCGATTCGAGACCCAGTACTTC.

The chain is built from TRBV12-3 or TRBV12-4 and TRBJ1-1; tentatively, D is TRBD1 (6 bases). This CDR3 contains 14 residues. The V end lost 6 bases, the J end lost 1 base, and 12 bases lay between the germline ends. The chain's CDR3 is CASRALTGNTEAFF. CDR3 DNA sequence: TGTGCCAGCAGAGCCTTGACAGGGAACACTGAAGCTTTCTTT.

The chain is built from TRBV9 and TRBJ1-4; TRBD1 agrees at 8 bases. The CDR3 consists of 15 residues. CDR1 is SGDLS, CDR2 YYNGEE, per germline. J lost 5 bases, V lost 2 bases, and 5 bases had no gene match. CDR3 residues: CASSVTGGPNEKLFF. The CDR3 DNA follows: TGTGCCAGCAGCGTTACAGGGGGTCCCAATGAAAAACTGTTTTTT.